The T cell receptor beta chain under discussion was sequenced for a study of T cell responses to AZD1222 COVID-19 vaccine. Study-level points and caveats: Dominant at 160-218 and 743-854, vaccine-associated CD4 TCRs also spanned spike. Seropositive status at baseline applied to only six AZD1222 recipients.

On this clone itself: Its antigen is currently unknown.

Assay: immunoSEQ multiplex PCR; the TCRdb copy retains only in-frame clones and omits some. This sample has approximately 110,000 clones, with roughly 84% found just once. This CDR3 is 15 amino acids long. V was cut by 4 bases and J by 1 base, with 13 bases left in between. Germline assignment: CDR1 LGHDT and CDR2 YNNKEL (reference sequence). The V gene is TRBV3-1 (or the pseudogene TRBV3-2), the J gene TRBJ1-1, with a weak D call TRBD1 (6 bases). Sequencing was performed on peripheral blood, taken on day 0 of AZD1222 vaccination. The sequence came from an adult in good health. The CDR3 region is CASSRIDRPNTEAFF. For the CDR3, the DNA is TGTGCCAGCAGCCGTATAGACAGGCCGAACACTGAAGCTTTCTTT.